Presented here are 30 T cell receptor beta chains from one specimen sequenced in a study of CD8 T cells in Susac syndrome (dated by TCRdb to 2018 to 2020). Receptor amplification or capture employed the immunoSEQ multiplex PCR assay. RNA was extracted using the RNeasy kit, and about 0.5 to 1 ug of the RNA was reverse transcribed with random hexamers. TCRdb cleaned the public reads at Q25 with fastp, built clones with MiXCR and kept in-frame beta chains. Records with the same CDR3 protein are collapsed into one entry carrying the most frequent genes and DNA. The sample table lists over 65,000 distinct CDR3 sequences, more than 85% of them with a count of one. Jointly, the top ten make up 0.4% to 0.55% of the sample. The sample was CD4+ T cells from PBMCs. The receptors originated from a human donor with Susac syndrome.

The chain carries TRBV7-2 and TRBJ2-6; D is possibly TRBD2 (6 bases). The V end lost 2 bases, the J end lost 1 base, and 18 bases lay between the germline ends. CDR3 size: 19 residues. Germline values: CDR1 SGHTA, CDR2 FQGNSA. CDR3 amino acids: CASSLPLSGFSSGANVLTF. The CDR3 region has the DNA TGTGCCAGCAGCTTACCCTTAAGCGGGTTCTCGTCTGGGGCCAACGTCCTGACTTTC. The whole variable domain, filled in from reference TRBV7-2 and TRBJ2-6, reads GAGVSQSPSNKVTEKGKDVELRCDPISGHTALYWYRQSLGQGLEFLIYFQGNSAPDKSGLPSDRFSAERTGGSVSTLTIQRTQQEDSAVYLCASSLPLSGFSSGANVLTFGAGSRLTVL.

The chain links TRBV3-1 to TRBJ1-5; D is unresolved. Germline V gene sequence: CDR1 LGHDT, CDR2 YNNKEL (reference sequence). Between the trimmed V and J ends, which lost 4 bases and 7 bases, there was a span of 11 bases. The CDR3 contains 13 residues. The CDR3 here is CASSPSLKQPQHF. CDR3 coding DNA: TGTGCCAGCAGCCCCTCTTTAAAGCAGCCCCAGCATTTT.

The V call is TRBV4-1, the J call TRBJ2-6, with D uncertain. V lost 4 bases and J lost 1, with 11 bases in between. CDR1 and CDR2 from the germline V gene are MGHRA and YSYEKL. This CDR3 spans 16 amino acids. The CDR3 sequence: CASSRISGSGANVLTF. CDR3 bases: TGCGCCAGCAGCCGCATTAGTGGTTCTGGGGCCAACGTCCTGACTTTC.

J is TRBJ1-3 and V is TRBV20-1; 7 bases line up with TRBD1. The CDR3 totals 11 residues. From germline, CDR1 is DFQATT and CDR2 SNEGSKA (reference sequence). V was pared by 6 bases and J by 7 bases, with 3 bases of the junction left unmatched. CDR3 in amino acids: CSALQGNTIYF. In nucleotides, the CDR3 is TGCAGTGCCCTACAGGGGAACACCATATATTTT.

This chain connects TRBV14 to TRBJ2-2, with unresolved D. The V gene's germline CDR1 is SGHDN and CDR2 FVKESK. Trimming removed 4 bases from V and 7 bases from J, with 10 bases in between. The CDR3 contains 13 residues. CDR3 nucleotide sequence: TGTGCCAGCAGCCCGTCGGATTACGGGGAGCTGTTTTTT. Amino acid sequence: CASSPSDYGELFF.

By sample fraction, this clonotype is medium-sized. The J gene is TRBJ1-2, the V gene TRBV6-5; TRBD1 matches at 8 bases. This CDR3 comprises 13 residues. Germline V gene sequence: CDR1 MNHEY, CDR2 SVGAGI. Trimming at V came to 2 bases and at J to 8 bases, leaving 4 bases not matched to a gene. CDR3 residues: CASSYQGAIGYTF. CDR3 bases: TGTGCCAGCAGTTACCAGGGGGCAATCGGCTACACCTTC.

The chain employs TRBV2 and TRBJ2-1; TRBD1 agrees at 8 bases. The ends lost 4 bases at V and 8 bases at J; junction bases unmatched: 19. The CDR3 covers 18 residues. Per the germline V gene, CDR1 is SNHLY and CDR2 is FYNNEI. In DNA, the CDR3 is TGTGCCAGCAGTGGAATTCGCACCCCGGGACAGGAAAGCCATGAGCAGTTCTTC. Translation: CASSGIRTPGQESHEQFF.

V gene TRBV19 combines with J gene TRBJ2-3; 10 positions match TRBD2. Germline CDR1 reads LNHDA; CDR2 reads SQIVND (reference sequence). With 6 bases clipped from V and 4 bases from J, the junction kept 10 bases outside the gene matches. This CDR3 spans 16 amino acids. The CDR3 is CASRETSGRTADTQYF. The CDR3 DNA sequence: TGTGCCAGTAGGGAGACTAGCGGGCGGACAGCAGATACGCAGTATTTT.

The chain employs TRBV18 and TRBJ2-1, with a tentative D call TRBD1 (5 bases). Germline V CDR1 and CDR2: KGHSH, LQKENI. V lost 2 bases and J 9 bases, leaving 20 bases between the germline ends. The CDR3 length is 16 residues. The CDR3, as DNA: TGTGCCAGCTCACCAGGGGTAGCAGGACAAGACGCTGAGCAGTTCTTC. This translates into CASSPGVAGQDAEQFF.

The CDR3 DNA is TGTGCCAGCAGTTATACAGGCCGCGGGGAAGAGACCCAGTACTTC. Its translation: CASSYTGRGEETQYF. The chain links TRBV6-2 or TRBV6-3 to TRBJ2-5; D possibly corresponds to TRBD2 (6 bases). The CDR3 consists of 15 residues. In germline, CDR1 is MNHEY, CDR2 SVGEGT. The V end was cut by 3 bases, the J end by 3 bases, with 14 bases between.

The rearrangement links TRBV7-2 to TRBJ2-1, with D tentatively TRBD1 or TRBD2 (5 bases each). V was clipped by 2 bases and J by 7 bases, with 15 bases between them. The CDR3 is made up of 15 amino acids. Germline values: CDR1 SGHTA, CDR2 FQGNSA. CDR3 DNA sequence: TGTGCCAGCAGCTTACTGGGACGGGATCTAAATGAGCAGTTCTTC. This gives the protein CASSLLGRDLNEQFF.

V is TRBV9 and J is TRBJ2-3; D remains unclear. The germline gives CDR1 SGDLS, CDR2 YYNGEE. The CDR3 has 14 amino acids. The V and J ends lost 0 bases and 5 bases respectively, with 10 bases between them. CDR3 nucleotides: TGTGCCAGCAGCGTAGGGTTAGCCCGAGATACGCAGTATTTT. Translating gives CASSVGLARDTQYF. The full variable domain, completed using reference TRBV9 and TRBJ2-3, is DSGVTQTPKHLITATGQRVTLRCSPRSGDLSVYWYQQSLDQGLQFLIQYYNGEERAKGNILERFSAQQFPDLHSELNLSSLELGDSALYFCASSVGLARDTQYFGPGTRLTVL.

The rearrangement uses TRBV28 and TRBJ2-7; D call uncertain. CDR1 is MDHEN, CDR2 SYDVKM, per germline. The CDR3 has 16 amino acids. V lost 6 bases and J lost 2, with 20 bases in between. CDR3 residues: CASRSPGAKDAYEQYF. The CDR3 nucleotides are TGTGCCAGCAGAAGCCCAGGCGCCAAAGATGCCTACGAGCAGTACTTC.

The CDR3: CAWSAYTPYNEQFF. In DNA, the CDR3 is TGTGCCTGGAGTGCGTATACCCCTTATAATGAGCAGTTCTTC. The chain recombines TRBV30 with TRBJ2-1; D gene unclear. Germline V gene data show CDR1 as GTSNPN and CDR2 as SVGIG (reference sequence). Trimming stripped 1 base from V and 7 bases from J, with 14 bases between. The CDR3 length is 14 residues. Using reference TRBV30 and TRBJ2-1 for the parts outside the CDR3, the full variable domain is SQTIHQWPATLVQPVGSPLSLECTVEGTSNPNLYWYRQAAGRGLQLLFYSVGIGQISSEVPQNLSASRPQDRQFILSSKKLLLSDSGFYLCAWSAYTPYNEQFFGPGTRLTVL.

The V gene is TRBV5-6, the J gene TRBJ1-2; D is unclear. Germline lookup yields CDR1 SGHDT and CDR2 YYEEEE. V was shortened by 4 bases and J by 0 bases, with 7 bases between the two germline ends. The CDR3 sequence is 13 residues long. Here the CDR3 reads CASSARANYGYTF. The CDR3, as DNA: TGTGCCAGCAGCGCTCGAGCTAACTATGGCTACACCTTC.

The genes are TRBV7-9 and TRBJ1-2; D perhaps matches TRBD1 (6 bases). The CDR3 length is 15 residues. Germline loops: CDR1 SEHNR, CDR2 FQNEAQ (reference sequence). Deletions cut 2 bases from V and 3 bases from J, with 13 bases between. The CDR3 region is CASSLLLSGDYGYTF. The CDR3 DNA reads TGTGCCAGCAGCTTACTTCTATCAGGGGACTATGGCTACACCTTC.

The chain has TRBV28 and TRBJ1-2; no clear D. This CDR3 has 11 residues. The germline CDR1 and CDR2 sequences are MDHEN and SYDVKM. Trimming took off 7 bases at V and 4 bases at J, with 7 bases between the two ends. CDR3 protein: CASTGVYGYTF. The CDR3 nucleotides read TGTGCCAGCACGGGTGTCTATGGCTACACCTTC.

The V and J genes are TRBV9 and TRBJ2-4; a weak D match, TRBD2 (6 bases). This CDR3 contains 14 residues. Germline values: CDR1 SGDLS, CDR2 YYNGEE. V was cut by 4 bases and J by 8 bases, with 16 bases left in between. The CDR3 DNA follows: TGTGCCAGCAGCCCCCGGGACTTCTCGGACATTCAGTACTTC. This gives the protein CASSPRDFSDIQYF. The whole variable domain, remainder taken from reference TRBV9 and TRBJ2-4, is DSGVTQTPKHLITATGQRVTLRCSPRSGDLSVYWYQQSLDQGLQFLIQYYNGEERAKGNILERFSAQQFPDLHSELNLSSLELGDSALYFCASSPRDFSDIQYFGAGTRLSVL.

The genes are TRBV12-3 or TRBV12-4 and TRBJ2-1, with D perhaps TRBD1 (5 bases). The CDR3 has 15 amino acids. Trimming removed 3 bases from V and 3 bases from J, with 12 bases in between. CDR3: CASSFYRIDYNEQFF. The CDR3 coding sequence is TGTGCCAGCAGTTTTTACAGGATAGACTACAATGAGCAGTTCTTC.

This clonotype was seen only a few times. The rearrangement links TRBV12-3 or TRBV12-4 to TRBJ2-1, with D perhaps matching TRBD1 (5 bases). Trimming left V 2 bases short and J 6 bases short, with 5 bases between. This CDR3 has 12 residues. For the CDR3, the DNA is TGTGCCAGCAGTTTAACAGGCAATGAGCAGTTCTTC. This translates into CASSLTGNEQFF.

This sequence joins TRBV20-1 and TRBJ1-2; 10 bases agree with TRBD1. V lost 3 bases to trimming and J lost 2 bases; unmatched junction nucleotides: 3. Germline CDR1 reads DFQATT; CDR2 reads SNEGSKA (reference sequence). The CDR3 has 14 residues. The CDR3 DNA follows: TGCAGTGCTAGTTTGGGACAGGGGAACTATGGCTACACCTTC. Its protein product is CSASLGQGNYGYTF.

The rearrangement links TRBV27 to TRBJ2-5; 12 nucleotides agree with TRBD2. The CDR3 covers 16 residues. Trimming removed 4 bases from V and 3 bases from J; junction bases left unmatched: 6. The germline V gene has CDR1 MNHEY and CDR2 SMNVEV (reference sequence). This CDR3 reads CASSSIRTSGKETQYF. CDR3 in DNA: TGTGCCAGCAGTTCCATAAGGACTAGCGGGAAAGAGACCCAGTACTTC.

This chain links TRBV6-6 with TRBJ1-1; D remains unclear. From germline, CDR1 is MNHNY and CDR2 SVGAGI (reference sequence). Trimming cost V 8 bases and J 4 bases, with 17 bases left between them. The CDR3 loop spans 14 amino acids. The CDR3 nucleotides read TGTGCCAGCTATCCGAGTGGCGCAGCCACTGAAGCTTTCTTT. Encoded protein: CASYPSGAATEAFF.

V gene TRBV20-1 combines with J gene TRBJ2-2, with a possible D match to TRBD2 (5 bases). V was trimmed by 0 bases and J by 4 bases, leaving 9 bases between them. Germline V lookup: CDR1 DFQATT, CDR2 SNEGSKA (reference sequence). CDR3 length: 14 amino acids. As DNA, the CDR3 is TGCAGTGCTAGAGATCCCGGAGGCACCGGGGAGCTGTTTTTT. Its translation is CSARDPGGTGELFF.

The chain recombines TRBV24-1 with TRBJ2-6; 10 positions agree with TRBD1. CDR3 length: 17 residues. From germline, CDR1 is KGHDR and CDR2 SFDVKD. V gave up 9 bases and J gave up 2 bases; unmatched junction bases: 9. The CDR3 reads CATARTGGVAGANVLTF. The CDR3, as DNA: TGTGCCACCGCCCGGACAGGGGGAGTTGCTGGGGCCAACGTCCTGACTTTC.

The chain carries TRBV18 and TRBJ1-1; D perhaps matches TRBD1 (5 bases). V lost 4 bases and J lost 0, with 12 bases in between. The CDR3 length is 15 residues. The germline CDR1 and CDR2 sequences are KGHSH and LQKENI. CDR3 nucleotide sequence: TGTGCCAGCTCACAGTCGGGACGTCTGAACACTGAAGCTTTCTTT. Its translation: CASSQSGRLNTEAFF.

The chain is built from TRBV6-5 and TRBJ2-1; TRBD1 or TRBD2 may be the D gene (6 bases each). V gave up 2 bases and J gave up 9 bases, with 14 bases separating them. Germline V gene data show CDR1 as MNHEY and CDR2 as SVGAGI. This CDR3 is built from 14 residues. The CDR3 sequence is CASSYGGGLREQFF. The CDR3 bases are TGTGCCAGCAGTTACGGAGGGGGGTTGCGTGAGCAGTTCTTC.

The chain uses TRBV6-6 and TRBJ1-5, with a weak D call TRBD1 (6 bases). V lost 6 bases and J 2 bases, leaving 11 bases between the germline ends. The CDR3 runs 14 residues. Germline V CDR1 and CDR2: MNHNY, SVGAGI (reference sequence). CDR3 sequence: CASRTRQGNQPQHF. The DNA for the CDR3 is TGTGCCAGCAGGACCCGACAGGGCAATCAGCCCCAGCATTTT.

The V and J genes are TRBV19 and TRBJ2-3; the D is unclear. V shed 5 bases and J shed 5 bases, with 11 bases lying between them. The CDR3 runs 13 residues. Germline V gene lookup returns CDR1 LNHDA and CDR2 SQIVND (reference sequence). The CDR3, as DNA: TGTGCCAGTAGTTTCCAGAGTATAGATACGCAGTATTTT. Translated: CASSFQSIDTQYF.

This sequence joins TRBV7-3 and TRBJ2-2; weak D call: TRBD1 (5 bases). V was cut by 5 bases and J by 4 bases, with 8 bases left in between. Per the germline V gene, CDR1 is SGHTA and CDR2 is FQGTGA. This CDR3 is 13 amino acids long. In nucleotides, the CDR3 is TGTGCCAGCAGCACTCAGGGCACCGGGGAGCTGTTTTTT. Translation gives CASSTQGTGELFF.